This T cell receptor beta chain is from a study of T cell responses to AZD1222 COVID-19 vaccine. Study details: Both about-4-week and about-12-week second-dose recipients were combined. Study results and caveats: Recipients of two AZD1222 doses showed rising Spike-specific TCR breadth and depth. Unmutated variant regions are reportedly the target of nearly half of TCRs that are spike-specific. Across the whole spike, CD4 TCRs peaked at regions 160-218 and 743-854.

Method: immunoSEQ multiplex PCR; TCRdb's copy keeps in-frame clones and lacks some. The profile shows around 100,000 clones, approximately 84% of them singletons. The CDR3 runs 14 residues. Germline lookup yields CDR1 SQVTM and CDR2 ANQGSEA. Deletions cut 5 bases from V and 3 bases from J, with 16 bases between. A note on this clone: Its specificity is unknown.

This sequence originates from an adult in good health. The sequences come from peripheral blood, collected on day 0 of AZD1222 vaccination. The chain links TRBV29-1 to TRBJ1-1; D not certain. Here the CDR3 reads CSVQAAGIDTEAFF. The CDR3 nucleotides read TGCAGCGTTCAAGCTGCCGGGATCGACACTGAAGCTTTCTTT.